This is a list of T cell receptor beta chains from one sample in a study of shared clonotypes between healthy human individuals. The assay was immunoSEQ multiplex PCR, and TCRdb's table has in-frame clones only and misses some. This sample has about 2 million clones, with 85% to 95% found just once. The sequenced sample was naive CD4+ T cells sorted from blood. The receptors shown here come from a young man in good health. Both conserved end residues are trimmed from each CDR3. Each record gives: CDR3 protein, J gene, V gene.

CDR3aa: ASGIKWVRRTDTQY
j_gene: TRBJ2-3
v_gene: TRBV6-7

CDR3aa: ASTLPGQGWDEQF
j_gene: TRBJ2-1
v_gene: TRBV5-1

CDR3aa: ASTPQPQETQY
j_gene: TRBJ2-5
v_gene: TRBV5-1

CDR3aa: ASSTGRSAYEQY
j_gene: TRBJ2-7
v_gene: TRBV6-5

CDR3aa: ASSLQQTGPDTQY
j_gene: TRBJ2-3
v_gene: TRBV5-1

CDR3aa: ASSSRATLIYEQY
j_gene: TRBJ2-7
v_gene: TRBV13

CDR3aa: ASTLSSGGRRTDTQY
j_gene: TRBJ2-3
v_gene: TRBV19

CDR3aa: ASSYFPGGLNTEAF
j_gene: TRBJ1-1
v_gene: TRBV10-2

CDR3aa: ASSEDSNTQY
j_gene: TRBJ2-3
v_gene: TRBV10-1

CDR3aa: ASKGDYTEAF
j_gene: TRBJ1-1
v_gene: TRBV6-5

CDR3aa: ASSLVGETQY
j_gene: TRBJ2-5
v_gene: TRBV28

CDR3aa: ASRGTPYEQY
j_gene: TRBJ2-7
v_gene: TRBV6-1

CDR3aa: AGQTGKGLLTNEQF
j_gene: TRBJ2-1
v_gene: TRBV30

CDR3aa: ASSLGQGGGNTEAF
j_gene: TRBJ1-1
v_gene: TRBV5-1

CDR3aa: ASSLGEFCSPLH
j_gene: TRBJ1-6
v_gene: TRBV7-7

CDR3aa: ASSQPKERGEQF
j_gene: TRBJ2-1
v_gene: TRBV23-1

CDR3aa: ATSIFRGSANYGYT
j_gene: TRBJ1-2
v_gene: TRBV15

CDR3aa: ASSYSVYGHTN
j_gene: TRBJ2-7
v_gene: TRBV6-5

CDR3aa: ASSLSQDGDIQY
j_gene: TRBJ2-4
v_gene: TRBV5-1

CDR3aa: ASLSEENYSYEQY
j_gene: TRBJ2-7
v_gene: TRBV9

CDR3aa: ASRGTSERETQY
j_gene: TRBJ2-5
v_gene: TRBV6-5

CDR3aa: ASSPSRLAGPTGEQY
j_gene: TRBJ2-7
v_gene: TRBV7-2

CDR3aa: ASSLATGGQETQY
j_gene: TRBJ2-5
v_gene: TRBV5-1

CDR3aa: ASSPPSQPSGNTIY
j_gene: TRBJ1-3
v_gene: TRBV18

CDR3aa: ASSSGTGSTGELF
j_gene: TRBJ2-2
v_gene: TRBV18

CDR3aa: ASSRTGENYGYT
j_gene: TRBJ1-2
v_gene: TRBV6-6

CDR3aa: ASRDTANYGYT
j_gene: TRBJ1-2
v_gene: TRBV19

CDR3aa: ASSTTGTGAYEQY
j_gene: TRBJ2-7
v_gene: TRBV7-2

CDR3aa: ASSFNLGLAGEETQY
j_gene: TRBJ2-5
v_gene: TRBV7-2